The TCR beta chain under discussion was sequenced for a study of vaccination effects on CD4 cells after COVID-19. Looking at the study overall: Following the second dose by a median of 72 days, the post-vaccine samples were obtained.

As concerns this clone: Its antigen is not identified.

CDR1 LNHDA and CDR2 SQIVND come from the germline V gene (reference sequence). V lost 10 bases, J lost 4 bases, and 13 bases stayed unmatched. The CDR3 runs to 15 residues. Study-wide points: Few convalescent patients, and no early post-infection timepoints, were available to the study.

Prior to sequencing, the ViraFEST assay stimulated PBMC with viral peptide pools, which expanded the antigen-specific CD4+ T cells. Following 10 days of culture, CD4+ T cells were isolated. Two-dose vaccination with either BNT162b2 or mRNA-1273 was given to the participants. Neither prior SARS-CoV-2 infection nor positive nucleocapsid antibodies were present in the vaccine recipients. TCRdb keeps only in-frame clones here, not all; method: immunoSEQ multiplex PCR. The sample contains nearly 30,000 clones, roughly 80% of which appear only once. The sequencing used CD4+ T cells from PBMCs cultured with HCoV-229E spike peptides, collected after COVID-19 vaccination. The rearrangement uses TRBV19 and TRBJ2-7; 10 nucleotides match TRBD2. The receptor was isolated from a human donor who received a COVID-19 vaccine. For the CDR3, the DNA is TGTGCCACCCGTTCGGCGGCTAGCGGGAGTTACGAGCAGTACTTC. Encoded protein: CATRSAASGSYEQYF.